The 8 T cell receptor beta chains in this list originate from one sample, sequenced in a study of cytomegalovirus exposure and HLA in healthy donors. Amplification used 60 Vbeta primers and 13 Jbeta primers. Method: immunoSEQ multiplex PCR; TCRdb's copy keeps in-frame clones and lacks some. Here the sample spans around 130,000 clones, over 75% being singletons. Sequenced: PBMCs. The receptors originated from a man aged 18 to 29 in good health and CMV-seropositive.

The chain recombines TRBV4-1 with TRBJ2-5; the D gene is possibly TRBD2 (6 bases). The CDR3 sequence is 15 residues long. Germline V gene lookup returns CDR1 MGHRA and CDR2 YSYEKL. Trimming shortened V by 3 bases and J by 2 bases, and 13 bases separated the two germline ends. The DNA for the CDR3 is TGCGCCAGCAGCCACCTGGGACTTAAACAAGAGACCCAGTACTTC. It yields the protein CASSHLGLKQETQYF.

The rearrangement links TRBV18 to TRBJ1-5, with 8 bases matching TRBD1. CDR3 length: 16 residues. CDR1 is KGHSH and CDR2 is LQKENI in the germline V gene. Germline trimming cut 5 bases from V and 3 bases from J; bases unmatched to any gene: 9. The chain's CDR3 is CASSSQTGVNNQPQHF. The CDR3 DNA follows: TGTGCCAGCTCATCACAGACAGGGGTTAACAATCAGCCCCAGCATTTT.

The sample holds one count of this clone. V is TRBV7-9 and J is TRBJ1-4; D is possibly TRBD1 (6 bases). Germline CDR1 SEHNR, CDR2 FQNEAQ (reference sequence). V lost 4 bases and J lost 5, with 17 bases in between. The CDR3 runs 16 residues. The CDR3 reads CASSWDPRGGNEKLFF. CDR3 nucleotide sequence: TGTGCCAGCAGCTGGGACCCAAGGGGGGGCAATGAAAAACTGTTTTTT.

The V gene is TRBV4-2, the J gene TRBJ2-1; 11 nucleotides align to TRBD2. The CDR3 is 16 residues long. V was pared by 0 bases and J by 5 bases, with 3 bases of the junction left unmatched. Germline V gene sequence: CDR1 LGHNA, CDR2 YNFKEQ. The CDR3 loop reads CASSQDPSGGHNEQFF. In nucleotides, the CDR3 is TGTGCCAGCAGCCAAGATCCTAGCGGGGGGCACAATGAGCAGTTCTTC.

The J gene is TRBJ2-1, the V gene TRBV19, with a weak D call TRBD2 (7 bases). The V end was cut by 0 bases, the J end by 0 bases, with 12 bases between. Germline CDR1 is LNHDA and CDR2 is SQIVND (reference sequence). The CDR3 has 17 residues. The CDR3 protein is CASSIEGGGRSYNEQFF. CDR3 DNA: TGTGCCAGTAGTATAGAGGGAGGGGGGCGCTCCTACAATGAGCAGTTCTTC.

V usage is TRBV6-5 and J usage is TRBJ2-5; D unresolved. Judging by the DNA end, TRBJ2-7 fits better; the J call may be wrong. Germline V CDR1 and CDR2: MNHEY, SVGAGI. This CDR3 has 13 residues. The CDR3 region has the DNA TGTGCCAGCAGTTACTCGCAGGACTACGAGCAGTACTTC. Translation gives CASSYSQDYEQYF.

The count of this clone is one. The rearrangement uses TRBV6-5 and TRBJ2-7, with D tentatively TRBD2 (5 bases). V was pared by 5 bases and J by 5 bases, with 16 bases between. The CDR3 contains 14 residues. Germline assignment: CDR1 MNHEY and CDR2 SVGAGI. CDR3 nucleotide sequence: TGTGCCAGCAGTGGACGCTCGGAGGTCCACGAGCAGTACTTC. This gives the protein CASSGRSEVHEQYF.

The genes are TRBV29-1 and TRBJ2-1, with 10 bases aligning to TRBD1. CDR1 SQVTM and CDR2 ANQGSEA come from the germline V gene. V dropped 4 bases and J dropped 5; count of bases not matched to a gene: 5. The CDR3 covers 14 residues. CDR3 sequence (DNA): TGCAGCGTTGCCTCGGGACAGGGGAACAATGAGCAGTTCTTC. It codes for CSVASGQGNNEQFF.